The sequence of this TCR beta chain was determined in a study of T-cell memory formation after mild COVID-19. TCRdb ran MiXCR on the 5' RACE reads and lists one entry per CDR3 protein. The repertoire holds approximately 190,000 distinct CDR3 sequences, with around 17% as singletons. This clonotype has just one count. What it binds is unknown. One junction end disagrees with the germline gene, perhaps due to a read error. The CDR3 is 16 amino acids. Germline lookup yields CDR1 SSHAT and CDR2 FNYEAQ (reference sequence). Study-wide findings and caveats: There was no confirmation that second-wave clones peaking on day 37 were SARS-CoV-2 specific.

This TCR was recovered from an adult woman who had mild COVID-19 (a few samples of this study predate the infection). Cell type and time point are not known. The material sequenced was PBMCs or a T cell subset sorted from them (not recorded which). This chain links TRBV7-7 with TRBJ2-5; TRBD2 matches at 12 bases. Here the CDR3 reads CASSLSLAGGLETQYF. CDR3 sequence (DNA): TGTGCTAGCAGCTTATCGCTAGCGGGAGGGCTAGAGACCCAGTACTTC.